The source of this TCR beta chain is a study of blood T cell repertoires in COVID-19. In the study overall: The samples span acute and convalescent COVID-19 from the United States, Italy and Spain. PBMCs, B-cell-depleted T cells, or T cells provided the cDNA or gDNA that made up the material.

Original methodology: Reference gene primer amplification gave estimated nucleated cell counts. Using immunoSEQ multiplex PCR, the repertoire was profiled, and TCRdb retains in-frame clones only, with some absent. V, J and clone size are those of that table, while D and trimming were read from the DNA. The table lists about 170,000 clones, under 85% of them singletons. The J segment lost 0 bases and the V segment lost 6 bases, leaving 10 bases of the junction unmatched. The V gene's germline CDR1 is MDHEN and CDR2 SYDVKM. The CDR3 runs to 18 residues. This chain links TRBV28 with TRBJ1-6; 8 bases line up with TRBD1. This sequence was found in a man in his sixties who had recovered from COVID-19. Sequenced: peripheral blood. The CDR3 bases are TGTGCCAGCAGCCCTGACAGGGGCGATAGCTCCTATAATTCACCCCTCCACTTT. Protein product: CASSPDRGDSSYNSPLHF.